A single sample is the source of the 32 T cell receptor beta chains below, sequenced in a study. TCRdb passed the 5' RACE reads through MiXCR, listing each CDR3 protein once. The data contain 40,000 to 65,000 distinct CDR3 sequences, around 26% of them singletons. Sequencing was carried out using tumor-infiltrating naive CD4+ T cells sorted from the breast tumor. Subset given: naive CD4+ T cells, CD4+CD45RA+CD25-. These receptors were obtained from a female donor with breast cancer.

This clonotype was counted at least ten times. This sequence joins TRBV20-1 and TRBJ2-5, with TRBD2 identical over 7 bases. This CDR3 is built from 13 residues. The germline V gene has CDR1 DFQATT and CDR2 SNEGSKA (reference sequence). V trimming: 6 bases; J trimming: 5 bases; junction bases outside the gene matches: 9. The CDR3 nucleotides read TGCAGTGCCCCCGGGGGGAGTTGGGAGACCCAGTACTTC. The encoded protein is CSAPGGSWETQYF.

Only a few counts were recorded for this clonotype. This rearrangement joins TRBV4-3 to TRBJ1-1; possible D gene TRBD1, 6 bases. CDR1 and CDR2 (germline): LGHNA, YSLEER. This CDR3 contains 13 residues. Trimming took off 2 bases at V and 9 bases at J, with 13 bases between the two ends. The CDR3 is CASSQPDRYQAFF. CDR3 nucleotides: TGCGCCAGCAGCCAACCCGACAGGTACCAAGCTTTCTTT.

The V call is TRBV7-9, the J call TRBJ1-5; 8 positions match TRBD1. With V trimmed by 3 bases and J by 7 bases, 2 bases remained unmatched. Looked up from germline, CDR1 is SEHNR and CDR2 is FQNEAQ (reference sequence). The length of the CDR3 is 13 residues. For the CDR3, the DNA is TGTGCCAGCAGCTTCGGACAGGGCCAGCCCCAGCATTTT. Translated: CASSFGQGQPQHF.

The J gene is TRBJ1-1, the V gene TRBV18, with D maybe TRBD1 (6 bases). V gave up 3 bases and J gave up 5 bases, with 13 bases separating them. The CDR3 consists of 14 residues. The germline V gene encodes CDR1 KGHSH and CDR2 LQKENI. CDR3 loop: CASSPGGLGTEAFF. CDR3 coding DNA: TGTGCCAGCTCACCGGGGGGGCTGGGGACTGAAGCTTTCTTT.

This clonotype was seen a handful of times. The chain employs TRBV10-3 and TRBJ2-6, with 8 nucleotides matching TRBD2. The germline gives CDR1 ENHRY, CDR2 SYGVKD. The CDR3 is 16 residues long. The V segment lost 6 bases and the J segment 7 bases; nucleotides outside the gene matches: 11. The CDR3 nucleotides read TGTGCCATCAGCCGGACTAGCCTTACCGCTGCCAACGTCCTGACTTTC. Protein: CAISRTSLTAANVLTF.

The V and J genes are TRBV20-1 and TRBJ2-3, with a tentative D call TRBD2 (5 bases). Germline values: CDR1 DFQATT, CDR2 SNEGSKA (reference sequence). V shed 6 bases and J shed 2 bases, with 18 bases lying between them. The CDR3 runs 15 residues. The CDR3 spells CSAPDYRENTDTQYF. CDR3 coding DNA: TGCAGTGCCCCAGACTATCGAGAAAACACAGATACGCAGTATTTT.

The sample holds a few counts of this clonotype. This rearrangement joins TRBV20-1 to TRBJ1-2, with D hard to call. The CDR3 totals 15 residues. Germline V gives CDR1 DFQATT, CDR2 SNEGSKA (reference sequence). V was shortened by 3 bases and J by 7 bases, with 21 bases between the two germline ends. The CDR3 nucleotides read TGCAGTGCTAGGGCCGGCGGCAGCTTGGCACTTGGCTACACCTTC. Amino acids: CSARAGGSLALGYTF.

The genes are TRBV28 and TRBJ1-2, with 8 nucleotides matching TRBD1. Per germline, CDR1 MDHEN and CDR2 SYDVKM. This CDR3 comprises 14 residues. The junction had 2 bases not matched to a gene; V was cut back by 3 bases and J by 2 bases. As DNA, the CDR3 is TGTGCCAGCAGTTTCGGGACAGGAAACTATGGCTACACCTTC. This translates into CASSFGTGNYGYTF.

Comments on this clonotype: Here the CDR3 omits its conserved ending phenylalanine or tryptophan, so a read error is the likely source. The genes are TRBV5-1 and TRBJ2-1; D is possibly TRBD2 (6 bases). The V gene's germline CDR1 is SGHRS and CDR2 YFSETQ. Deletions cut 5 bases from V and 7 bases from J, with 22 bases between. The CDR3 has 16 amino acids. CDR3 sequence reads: CASSAGGTLQRNEQFL. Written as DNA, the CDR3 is TGCGCCAGCAGTGCCGGCGGGACGCTACAGCGGAATGAGCAGTTCCTC.

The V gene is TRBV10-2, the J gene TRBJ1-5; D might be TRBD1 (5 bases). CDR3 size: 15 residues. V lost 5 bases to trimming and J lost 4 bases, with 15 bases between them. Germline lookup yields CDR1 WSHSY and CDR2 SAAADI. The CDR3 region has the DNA TGCGCCAGCAGTTGGGAAGGGACGCTGAATCAGCCCCAGCATTTT. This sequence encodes CASSWEGTLNQPQHF.

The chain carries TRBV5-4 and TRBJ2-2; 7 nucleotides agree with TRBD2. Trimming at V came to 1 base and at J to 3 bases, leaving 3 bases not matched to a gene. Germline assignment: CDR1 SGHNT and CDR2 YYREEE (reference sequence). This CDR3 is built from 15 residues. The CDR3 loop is CASSLSSGHTGELFF. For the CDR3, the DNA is TGTGCCAGCAGCTTGTCTAGCGGACACACCGGGGAGCTGTTTTTT. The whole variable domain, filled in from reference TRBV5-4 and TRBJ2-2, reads ETGVTQSPTHLIKTRGQQVTLRCSSQSGHNTVSWYQQALGQGPQFIFQYYREEENGRGNFPPRFSGLQFPNYSSELNVNALELDDSALYLCASSLSSGHTGELFFGEGSRLTVL.

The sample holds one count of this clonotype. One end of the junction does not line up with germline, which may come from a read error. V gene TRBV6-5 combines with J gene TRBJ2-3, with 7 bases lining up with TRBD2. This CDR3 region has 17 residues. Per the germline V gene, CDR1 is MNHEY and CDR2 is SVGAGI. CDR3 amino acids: CASSRKVAGASTDTQYF. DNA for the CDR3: TGTGCCAGCAGTAGGAAGGTGGCGGGAGCTAGCACAGATACGCAGTACTTT.

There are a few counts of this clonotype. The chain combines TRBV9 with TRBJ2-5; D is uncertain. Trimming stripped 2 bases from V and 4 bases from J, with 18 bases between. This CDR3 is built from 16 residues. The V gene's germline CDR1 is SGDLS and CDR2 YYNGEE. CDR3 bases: TGTGCCAGCAGCGTTGGTTCAACTCCGGGCGGAGAGACCCAGTACTTC. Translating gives CASSVGSTPGGETQYF.

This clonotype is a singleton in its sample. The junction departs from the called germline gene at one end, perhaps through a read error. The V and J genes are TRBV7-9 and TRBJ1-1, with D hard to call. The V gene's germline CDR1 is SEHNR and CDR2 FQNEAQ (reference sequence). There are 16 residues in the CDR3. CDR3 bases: TGTGCCAGCAGCTTATTCGGGTGGCCGAGGAACAATGAAGCTTTCTTT. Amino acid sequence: CASSLFGWPRNNEAFF.

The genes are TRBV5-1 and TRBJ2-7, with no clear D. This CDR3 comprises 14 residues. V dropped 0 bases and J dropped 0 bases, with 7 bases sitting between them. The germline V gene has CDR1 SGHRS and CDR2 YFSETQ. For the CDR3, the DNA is TGCGCCAGCAGCTTGGTCGACAACTCCTACGAGCAGTACTTC. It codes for CASSLVDNSYEQYF.

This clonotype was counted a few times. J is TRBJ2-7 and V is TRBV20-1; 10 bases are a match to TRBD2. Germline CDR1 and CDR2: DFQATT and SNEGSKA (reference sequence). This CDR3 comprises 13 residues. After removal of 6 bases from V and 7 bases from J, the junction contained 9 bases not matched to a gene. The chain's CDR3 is CSATSGRAREQYF. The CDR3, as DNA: TGCAGTGCAACAAGCGGGAGGGCCCGGGAGCAGTACTTC.

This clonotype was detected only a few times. The CDR3 protein is CASGEPLRGKETDTQYF. The CDR3 bases are TGCGCCAGCGGTGAACCGTTACGCGGGAAAGAAACAGATACGCAGTATTTT. V gene TRBV5-1 combines with J gene TRBJ2-3; tentatively, D is TRBD2 (6 bases). V was shortened by 7 bases and J by 3 bases, with 24 bases between the two germline ends. This CDR3 is 17 amino acids long. Germline-derived CDR1 and CDR2 are SGHRS and YFSETQ.

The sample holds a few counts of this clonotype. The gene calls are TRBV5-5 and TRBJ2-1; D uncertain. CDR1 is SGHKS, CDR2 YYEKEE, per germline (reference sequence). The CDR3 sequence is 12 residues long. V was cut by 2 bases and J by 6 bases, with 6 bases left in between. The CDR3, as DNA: TGTGCCAGCAGCTTTTTGGGCAATGAGCAGTTCTTC. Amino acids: CASSFLGNEQFF.

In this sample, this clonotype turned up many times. CDR3 in DNA: TGTGCCAGCAGTTACTCTGGCTCTTCACCCCTCCACTTT. Amino acid sequence: CASSYSGSSPLHF. The gene calls are TRBV6-5 and TRBJ1-6; D uncertain. Germline values: CDR1 MNHEY, CDR2 SVGAGI. The ends were cut back, 0 bases at V and 9 bases at J, with 6 bases in the middle. The CDR3 is 13 amino acids.

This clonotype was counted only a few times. DNA for the CDR3: TGTGCCAGCAGTGAAACCCGGACTAGCGCCAATGAGCAGTTCTTC. Translating gives CASSETRTSANEQFF. The rearrangement uses TRBV2 and TRBJ2-1; TRBD2 agrees at 9 bases. The V gene end was trimmed by 2 bases and the J gene end by 6 bases; junction bases not matched to a gene: 5. CDR3 length: 15 residues. Germline V lookup: CDR1 SNHLY, CDR2 FYNNEI.

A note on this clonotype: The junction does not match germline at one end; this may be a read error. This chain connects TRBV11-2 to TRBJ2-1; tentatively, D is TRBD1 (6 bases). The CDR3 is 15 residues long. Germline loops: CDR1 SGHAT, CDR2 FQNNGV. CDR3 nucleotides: TGTGCCAGCAGCATAGATACAGGGTCCTACAATGAGCAGTTCTTC. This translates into CASSIDTGSYNEQFF.

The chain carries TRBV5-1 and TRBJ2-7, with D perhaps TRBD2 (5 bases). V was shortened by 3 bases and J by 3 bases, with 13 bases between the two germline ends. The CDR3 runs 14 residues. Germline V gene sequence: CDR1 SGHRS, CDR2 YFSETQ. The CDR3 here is CASSSRGGHYEQYF. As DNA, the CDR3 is TGCGCCAGCAGCTCCCGTGGAGGTCACTACGAGCAGTACTTC.

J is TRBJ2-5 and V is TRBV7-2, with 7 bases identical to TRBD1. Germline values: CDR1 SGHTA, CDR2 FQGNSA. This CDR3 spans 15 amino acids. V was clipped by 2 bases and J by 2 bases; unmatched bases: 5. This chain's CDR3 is CASSLWAGGQETQYF. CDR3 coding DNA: TGTGCCAGCAGCTTATGGGCAGGGGGACAAGAGACCCAGTACTTC.

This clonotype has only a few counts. CDR3 sequence (DNA): TGCGCCAGCAGCTTGGGGAGCGGCTTCACAGATACGCAGTATTTT. Translating it yields CASSLGSGFTDTQYF. The rearrangement uses TRBV5-1 and TRBJ2-3; tentative D call: TRBD2 (5 bases). Trimming cost V 0 bases and J 2 bases, with 10 bases left between them. Per germline, CDR1 SGHRS and CDR2 YFSETQ. This CDR3 region has 15 residues. Full variable domain (rest looked up from reference TRBV5-1 and TRBJ2-3): KAGVTQTPRYLIKTRGQQVTLSCSPISGHRSVSWYQQTPGQGLQFLFEYFSETQRNKGNFPGRFSGRQFSNSRSEMNVSTLELGDSALYLCASSLGSGFTDTQYFGPGTRLTVL.

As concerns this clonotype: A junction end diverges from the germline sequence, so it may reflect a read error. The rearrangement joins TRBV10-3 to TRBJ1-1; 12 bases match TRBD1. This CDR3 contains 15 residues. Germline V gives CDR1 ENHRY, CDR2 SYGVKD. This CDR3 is CAISGGQGAETEAVF. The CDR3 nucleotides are TGTGCCATCAGTGGGGGACAGGGGGCGGAGACTGAAGCTGTCTTT.

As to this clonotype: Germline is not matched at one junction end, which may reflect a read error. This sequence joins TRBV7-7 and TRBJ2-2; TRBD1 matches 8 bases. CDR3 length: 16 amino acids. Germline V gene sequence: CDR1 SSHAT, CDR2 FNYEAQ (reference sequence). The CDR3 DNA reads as TGTGCTAGCAGACCATGGACAGGGAGAATAACCGGGGAGCTGTTTTTT. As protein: CASRPWTGRITGELFF.

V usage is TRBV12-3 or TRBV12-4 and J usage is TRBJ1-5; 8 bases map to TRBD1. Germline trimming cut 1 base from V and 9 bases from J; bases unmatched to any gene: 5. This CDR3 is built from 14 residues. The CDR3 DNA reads TGTGCCAGCAGTTTAGGACAGGGGAGCAGGCCCCAGCATTTT. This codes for CASSLGQGSRPQHF.

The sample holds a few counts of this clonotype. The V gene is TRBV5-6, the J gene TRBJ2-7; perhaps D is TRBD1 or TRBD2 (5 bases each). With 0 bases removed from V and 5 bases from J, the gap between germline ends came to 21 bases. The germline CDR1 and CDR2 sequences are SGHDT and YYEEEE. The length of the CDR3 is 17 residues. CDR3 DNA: TGTGCCAGCAGCTTGGCCGGGGCACGTAGAGGGCCCGACGAGCAGTACTTC. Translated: CASSLAGARRGPDEQYF.

CDR3 residues: CASSFGGLNTGELFF. The DNA of the CDR3 is TGTGCCAGCAGTTTCGGGGGGCTAAACACCGGGGAGCTGTTTTTT. The rearrangement uses TRBV27 and TRBJ2-2; D is possibly TRBD2 (7 bases). CDR3 length equals 15 residues. Germline V gene sequence: CDR1 MNHEY, CDR2 SMNVEV (reference sequence). Between the trimmed V and J ends, which lost 3 bases and 2 bases, there was a span of 10 bases.

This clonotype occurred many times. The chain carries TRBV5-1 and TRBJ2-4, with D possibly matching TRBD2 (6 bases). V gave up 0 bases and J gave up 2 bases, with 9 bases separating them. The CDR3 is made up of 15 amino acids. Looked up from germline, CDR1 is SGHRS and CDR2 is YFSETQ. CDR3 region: CASSLVGGTKNIQYF. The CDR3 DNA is TGCGCCAGCAGCTTGGTTGGGGGGACCAAAAACATTCAGTACTTC.

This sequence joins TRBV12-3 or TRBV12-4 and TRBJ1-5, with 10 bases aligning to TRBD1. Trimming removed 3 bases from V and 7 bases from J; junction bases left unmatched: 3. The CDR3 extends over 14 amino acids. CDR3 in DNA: TGTGCCAGCAGTTTTAGGGACAGGGGCCAGCCCCAGCATTTT. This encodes CASSFRDRGQPQHF.

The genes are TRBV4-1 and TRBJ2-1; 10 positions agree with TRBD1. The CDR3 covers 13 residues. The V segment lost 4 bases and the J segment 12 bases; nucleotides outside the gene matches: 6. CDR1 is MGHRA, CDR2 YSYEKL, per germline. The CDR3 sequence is CASSPGQGLRQFF. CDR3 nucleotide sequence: TGCGCCAGCAGCCCGGGACAGGGGCTAAGGCAGTTCTTC.